These 19 T cell receptor beta chains were all obtained from the same sample, sequenced in a study of T cell repertoires in cytomegalovirus infection. No antigen has been assigned to these receptors. MiXCR, applied by TCRdb to the reads, yields one record per CDR3 protein. The data show about 6,100 distinct CDR3 sequences, with about half seen just once and roughly nine tenths held by the top ten. The sequenced sample was PBMCs, sequenced either directly or after in vitro stimulation (not recorded which). These receptors all stem from a human donor in good health (CMV status not recorded). Some clones in this sample may be carry-over from other donors' samples.

The rearrangement uses TRBV7-3 and TRBJ2-1; the D is unclear. V was cut by 5 bases and J by 5 bases, with 10 bases left in between. The CDR3 contains 13 residues. The germline V gene has CDR1 SGHTA and CDR2 FQGTGA. The CDR3 spells CASSIEPDNEQFF. The CDR3 region has the DNA TGTGCCAGCAGCATCGAACCAGACAATGAGCAGTTCTTC.

The chain has TRBV6-2 or TRBV6-3 and TRBJ2-7; no clear D. Germline lookup yields CDR1 MNHEY and CDR2 SVGEGT. The length of the CDR3 is 12 residues. CDR3 loop: CASSYPPPEQYV. CDR3 DNA: TGTGCGAGCAGTTACCCCCCCCCCGAGCAGTACGTG.

The chain has TRBV7-2 and TRBJ1-1; TRBD1 matches 7 bases. The germline CDR1 and CDR2 sequences are SGHTA and FQGNSA. Germline trimming cut 4 bases from V and 1 base from J; bases unmatched to any gene: 3. The CDR3 runs 14 residues. CDR3 in amino acids: CASSYRTGNTEAFF. The CDR3 coding sequence is TGTGCCAGCAGCTATCGGACAGGGAACACTGAAGCTTTCTTT.

This clonotype has more than one count but fewer than ten. One end of the junction varies from germline; a read error may be responsible. This chain links TRBV28 with TRBJ2-7; D gene uncertain. CDR1 and CDR2 from the germline V gene are MDHEN and SYDVKM. This CDR3 has 12 residues. The CDR3, as DNA: TGTGCAAGCAGTCCAATCTCTAACGAGACTTACTTC. This translates into CASSPISNETYF.

This clonotype has only a few counts. The chain is built from TRBV6-1 and TRBJ1-2; D is unresolved. In germline, CDR1 is MNHNS, CDR2 SASEGT. This CDR3 has 13 residues. V shed 3 bases and J shed 4 bases, with 9 bases lying between them. The CDR3 DNA reads TGTGCCAGCAGTGAGGCACGGACCTATGGCTACACCTTC. Amino acid sequence: CASSEARTYGYTF.

This clonotype was picked up a small number of times. One end of the junction varies from germline; a read error may be responsible. The chain couples TRBV7-3 to TRBJ2-7, with D perhaps TRBD1 (6 bases). The CDR3 consists of 13 residues. The germline V gene encodes CDR1 SGHTA and CDR2 FQGTGA. CDR3 coding DNA: TGTGCCAGCAGCCGGGACACGGGTTACGCGCAGTACTTC. It specifies CASSRDTGYAQYF.

This chain links TRBV12-3 or TRBV12-4 with TRBJ2-6, with 9 bases identical to TRBD1. The CDR3 is 15 residues long. V dropped 6 bases and J dropped 4; count of bases not matched to a gene: 4. In nucleotides, the CDR3 is TGTGCCAGCAGCACAGGGGGCGACGGGGCCAACGTCCTGACTTTC. It translates to CASSTGGDGANVLTF.

The chain employs TRBV7-2 and TRBJ2-1; D may be TRBD1 or TRBD2 (7 bases each). CDR1 and CDR2 (germline): SGHTA, FQGNSA. The ends were cut back, 4 bases at V and 8 bases at J, with 12 bases in the middle. CDR3 length: 13 amino acids. CDR3 sequence (DNA): TGTGCCAGCAGCTCGACAGGGAGGGATGAGCAGTTCTTC. The encoded protein is CASSSTGRDEQFF.

The chain carries TRBV27 and TRBJ2-1, with 7 bases aligning to TRBD2. V lost 3 bases, J lost 9 bases, and 11 bases stayed unmatched. The CDR3 spans 15 residues. The germline CDR1 and CDR2 sequences are MNHEY and SMNVEV (reference sequence). The CDR3 region has the DNA TGTGCCAGCAGTTTCGGGGTGGGAGGGATCGGTGAGCAGTTCTTC. Translation: CASSFGVGGIGEQFF.

This clonotype has only a few counts. The chain has TRBV7-8 and TRBJ2-7; TRBD1 is a possible D gene (6 bases). V was trimmed by 11 bases and J by 5 bases, leaving 22 bases between them. The CDR3 has 14 amino acids. Germline V gene lookup returns CDR1 SGHVS and CDR2 FQNEAQ. CDR3 protein: CAWCWDTPFDEQYF. The CDR3 DNA reads TGTGCCTGGTGCTGGGACACCCCTTTCGACGAGCAGTACTTC. The complete variable domain, with remaining parts taken from reference TRBV7-8 and TRBJ2-7, reads GAGVSQSPRYKVAKRGQDVALRCDPISGHVSLFWYQQALGQGPEFLTYFQNEAQLDKSGLPSDRFFAERPEGSVSTLKIQRTQQEDSAVYLCAWCWDTPFDEQYFGPGTRLTVT.

This clonotype was detected only a few times. The chain recombines TRBV7-3 with TRBJ1-2; 10 nucleotides agree with TRBD1. Germline V gives CDR1 SGHTA, CDR2 FQGTGA. Germline trimming cut 4 bases from V and 4 bases from J; bases unmatched to any gene: 9. The CDR3 is 16 residues long. The CDR3, as DNA: TGTGCCAGCAGCTACTCCGGGACAGGGGTTGGCTATGGCTACACCTTC. It codes for CASSYSGTGVGYGYTF.

Worth noting for this clonotype: The CDR3 ends on some other residue instead of the conserved phenylalanine or tryptophan, so this is likely a read error. This chain connects TRBV7-2 to TRBJ1-2; 8 bases align to TRBD1. The CDR3 extends over 14 amino acids. CDR1 SGHTA and CDR2 FQGNSA come from the germline V gene. CDR3 loop: CASSLVTGDYVYTV. The DNA of the CDR3 is TGTGCCAGCAGCTTAGTGACAGGGGACTATGTCTACACCGTC.

As for this clonotype: Here the CDR3 omits its conserved ending phenylalanine or tryptophan, so a read error is the likely source. This chain links TRBV7-8 with TRBJ2-1, with D unclear. The CDR3 totals 16 residues. V was cut by 1 base and J by 0 bases, with 10 bases left in between. CDR1 and CDR2 (germline): SGHVS, FQNEAQ. This CDR3 is CASSLVPESSYNEQFY. The DNA for the CDR3 is TGTGCCAGCAGCTTAGTTCCAGAAAGCTCCTACAATGAGCAGTTCTAC.

A remark on this clonotype: No conserved phenylalanine or tryptophan ends this CDR3, so it is likely a read error. The chain uses TRBV7-2 and TRBJ2-7; the D call may be TRBD1 or TRBD2 (5 bases each). This CDR3 comprises 14 residues. From germline, CDR1 is SGHTA and CDR2 FQGNSA. The CDR3 protein is CAISWDPTGDDQYC. For the CDR3, the DNA is TGTGCAATCAGCTGGGACCCCACTGGCGACGATCAGTACTGC.

The CDR3 spells CASSSMGGANTGELFF. As DNA, the CDR3 is TGTGCCAGCAGCTCCATGGGGGGCGCGAACACCGGGGAGCTGTTTTTT. The chain employs TRBV7-9 and TRBJ2-2, with D perhaps assigned TRBD1 or TRBD2 (6 bases each). The CDR3 has 16 amino acids. V lost 4 bases and J 0 bases, leaving 12 bases between the germline ends. Germline CDR1 and CDR2: SEHNR and FQNEAQ (reference sequence).

This clonotype was seen only a few times. At one end, the junction sequence differs from germline, possibly due to a read error. The V gene is TRBV27, the J gene TRBJ1-5, with a possible D match to TRBD1 (5 bases). Per germline, CDR1 MNHEY and CDR2 SMNVEV (reference sequence). The CDR3 is 13 residues long. The CDR3 DNA follows: TGTGCCCGCAGTGCAGGGTCTGGGCATCCCCCGCATTTT. It yields the protein CARSAGSGHPPHF.

Points on this clonotype: Sequence at one end of the junction differs from germline and may be a read error. The chain carries TRBV10-3 and TRBJ1-1, with 7 bases matching TRBD1. CDR3 length: 15 residues. The germline V gene encodes CDR1 ENHRY and CDR2 SYGVKD. The CDR3 protein is CSISLFGQVDTEAFF. CDR3 DNA sequence: TGTTCCATCAGCTTGTTTGGACAGGTAGACACTGAAGCTTTCTTT.

This clonotype is deemed medium-sized (0.01 to 0.1%). The chain links TRBV6-5 to TRBJ1-2; TRBD1 aligns across 7 bases. This CDR3 contains 17 residues. The germline V gene encodes CDR1 MNHEY and CDR2 SVGAGI. Losses at the gene ends were 0 bases for V and 6 bases for J; bases not matched to a gene: 13. The CDR3 coding sequence is TGTGCCAGCAGTTACTCGGGTCTCGGCACAGGGGAAGATGGCTACACCTTC. Translating it yields CASSYSGLGTGEDGYTF.

A word on this clonotype: A junction end diverges from the germline sequence, so it may reflect a read error. V usage is TRBV7-2 and J usage is TRBJ2-5; D tentatively fits TRBD1 or TRBD2 (5 bases each). Germline V CDR1 and CDR2: SGHTA, FQGNSA. There are 19 residues in the CDR3. The CDR3 DNA reads TGTGCCAGCAGCTTAAGAGGAGCTAGAGTGAGACCCGAAGGGGAGCCCCAGTGCTTC. It encodes CASSLRGARVRPEGEPQCF.